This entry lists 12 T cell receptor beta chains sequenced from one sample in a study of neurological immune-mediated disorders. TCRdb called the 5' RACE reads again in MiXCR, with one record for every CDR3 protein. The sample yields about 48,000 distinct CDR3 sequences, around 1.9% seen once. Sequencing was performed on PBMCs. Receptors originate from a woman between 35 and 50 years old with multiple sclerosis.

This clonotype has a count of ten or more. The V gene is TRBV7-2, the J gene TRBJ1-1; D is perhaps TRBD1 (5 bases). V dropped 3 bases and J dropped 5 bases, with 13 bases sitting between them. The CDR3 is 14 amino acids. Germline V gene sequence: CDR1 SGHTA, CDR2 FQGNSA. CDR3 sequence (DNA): TGTGCCAGCAGCTTCACTCCGCGGGGGACTGAAGCTTTCTTT. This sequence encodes CASSFTPRGTEAFF.

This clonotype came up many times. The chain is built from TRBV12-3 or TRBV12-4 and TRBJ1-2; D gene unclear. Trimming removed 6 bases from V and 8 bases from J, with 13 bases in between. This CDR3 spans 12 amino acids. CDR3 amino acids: CASSDRKVGYTF. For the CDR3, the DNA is TGTGCCAGCAGCGATAGGAAAGTCGGCTACACCTTC.

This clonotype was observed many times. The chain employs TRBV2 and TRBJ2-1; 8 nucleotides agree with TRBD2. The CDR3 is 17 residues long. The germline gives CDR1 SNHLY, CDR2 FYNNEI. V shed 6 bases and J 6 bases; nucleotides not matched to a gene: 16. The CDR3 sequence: CASSPAGDHLESNEQFF. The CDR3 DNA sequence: TGTGCCAGCAGCCCAGCGGGAGACCACCTAGAGAGCAATGAGCAGTTCTTC.

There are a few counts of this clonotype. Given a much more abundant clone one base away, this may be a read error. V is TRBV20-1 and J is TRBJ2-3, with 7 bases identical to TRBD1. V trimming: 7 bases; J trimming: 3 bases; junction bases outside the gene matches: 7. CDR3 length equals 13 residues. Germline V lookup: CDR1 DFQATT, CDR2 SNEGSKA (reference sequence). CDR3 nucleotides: TGCAGTGATATGCAGGACAGGACAGATACGCAGTATTTT. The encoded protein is CSDMQDRTDTQYF.

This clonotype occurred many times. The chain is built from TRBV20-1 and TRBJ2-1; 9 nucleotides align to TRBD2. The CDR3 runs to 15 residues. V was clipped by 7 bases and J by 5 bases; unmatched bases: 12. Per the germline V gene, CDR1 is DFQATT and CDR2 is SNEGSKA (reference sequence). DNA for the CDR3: TGCAGTGTCCACCCCGGGACTAGCAGAGACAATGAGCAGTTCTTC. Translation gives CSVHPGTSRDNEQFF.

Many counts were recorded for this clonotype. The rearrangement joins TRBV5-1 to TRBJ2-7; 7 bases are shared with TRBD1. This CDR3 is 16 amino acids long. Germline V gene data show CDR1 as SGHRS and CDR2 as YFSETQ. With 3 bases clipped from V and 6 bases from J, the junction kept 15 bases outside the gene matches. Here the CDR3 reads CASSSPHGQAPSEQYF. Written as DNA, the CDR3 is TGCGCCAGCAGCTCCCCCCATGGACAGGCACCCAGCGAGCAGTACTTC.

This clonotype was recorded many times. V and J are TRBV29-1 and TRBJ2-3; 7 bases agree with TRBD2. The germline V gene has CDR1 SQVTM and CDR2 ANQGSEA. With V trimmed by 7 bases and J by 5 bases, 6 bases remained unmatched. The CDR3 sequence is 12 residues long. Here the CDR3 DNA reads TGCAGCGGAAAGCGCGGGGGAGATACGCAGTATTTT. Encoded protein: CSGKRGGDTQYF.

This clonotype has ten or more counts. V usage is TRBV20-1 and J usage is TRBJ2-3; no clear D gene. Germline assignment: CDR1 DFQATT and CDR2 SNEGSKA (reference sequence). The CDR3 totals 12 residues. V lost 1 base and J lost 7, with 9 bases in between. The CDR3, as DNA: TGCAGTGCTAGAGGGGATGCGCATACGCAGTATTTT. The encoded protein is CSARGDAHTQYF.

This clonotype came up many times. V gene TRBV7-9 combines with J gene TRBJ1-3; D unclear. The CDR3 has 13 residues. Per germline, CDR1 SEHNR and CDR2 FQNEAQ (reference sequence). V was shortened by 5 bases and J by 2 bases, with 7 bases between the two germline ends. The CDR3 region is CASSLGTGNTIYF. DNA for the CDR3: TGTGCCAGCAGCCTAGGGACTGGAAACACCATATATTTT.

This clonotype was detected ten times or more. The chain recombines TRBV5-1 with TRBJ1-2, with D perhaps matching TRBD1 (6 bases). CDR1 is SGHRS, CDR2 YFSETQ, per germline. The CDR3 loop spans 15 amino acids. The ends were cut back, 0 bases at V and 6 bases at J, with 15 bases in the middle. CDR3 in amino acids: CASSLAQGRWDGYTF. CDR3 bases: TGCGCCAGCAGCTTGGCCCAGGGGCGCTGGGATGGCTACACCTTC.

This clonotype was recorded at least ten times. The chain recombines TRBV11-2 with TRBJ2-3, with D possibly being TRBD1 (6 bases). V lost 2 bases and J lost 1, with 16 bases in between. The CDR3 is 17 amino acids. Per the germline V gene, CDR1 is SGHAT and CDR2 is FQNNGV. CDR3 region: CASSLTPPGHGTDTQYF. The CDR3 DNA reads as TGTGCCAGCAGCTTAACCCCCCCGGGACACGGCACAGATACGCAGTATTTT.

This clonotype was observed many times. CDR3 nucleotide sequence: TGTGCCAGCAGCTTTAAGATCACCGGGGAGCTGTTTTTT. This gives the protein CASSFKITGELFF. The chain has TRBV7-3 and TRBJ2-2; no firm D call. V was shortened by 3 bases and J by 4 bases, with 6 bases between the two germline ends. Germline CDR1 reads SGHTA; CDR2 reads FQGTGA. CDR3 length: 13 residues.